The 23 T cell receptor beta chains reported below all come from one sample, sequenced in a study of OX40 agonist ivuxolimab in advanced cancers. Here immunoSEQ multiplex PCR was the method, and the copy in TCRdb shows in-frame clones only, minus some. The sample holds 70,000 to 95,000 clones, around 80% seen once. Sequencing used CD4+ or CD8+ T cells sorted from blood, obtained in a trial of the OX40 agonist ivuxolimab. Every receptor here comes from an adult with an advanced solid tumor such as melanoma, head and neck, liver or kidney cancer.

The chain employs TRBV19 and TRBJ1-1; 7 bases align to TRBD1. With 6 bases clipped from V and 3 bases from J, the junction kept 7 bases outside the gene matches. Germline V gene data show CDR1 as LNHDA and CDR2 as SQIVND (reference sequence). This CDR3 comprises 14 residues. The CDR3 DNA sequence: TGTGCCAGTAGCCAGAGGGGGCGGGACACTGAAGCTTTCTTT. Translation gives CASSQRGRDTEAFF.

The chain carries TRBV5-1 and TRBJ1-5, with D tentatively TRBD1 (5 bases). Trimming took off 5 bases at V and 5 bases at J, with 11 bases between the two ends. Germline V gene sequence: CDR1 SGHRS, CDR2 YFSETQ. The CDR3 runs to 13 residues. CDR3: CASSSDRDQPQHF. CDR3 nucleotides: TGCGCCAGCAGTTCTGACAGAGATCAGCCCCAGCATTTT.

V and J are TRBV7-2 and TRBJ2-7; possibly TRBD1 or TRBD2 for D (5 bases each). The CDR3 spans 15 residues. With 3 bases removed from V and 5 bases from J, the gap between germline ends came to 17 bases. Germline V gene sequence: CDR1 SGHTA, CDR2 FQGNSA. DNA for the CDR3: TGTGCCAGCAGCTTCGTACCGGGGCCGTGGAACGAGCAGTACTTC. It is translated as CASSFVPGPWNEQYF.

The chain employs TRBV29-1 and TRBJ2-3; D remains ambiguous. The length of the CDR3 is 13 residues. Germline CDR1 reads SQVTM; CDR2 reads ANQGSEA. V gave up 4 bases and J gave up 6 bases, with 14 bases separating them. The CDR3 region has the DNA TGCAGCGTTGTCCCCCAAACAACGGATACGCAGTATTTT. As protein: CSVVPQTTDTQYF.

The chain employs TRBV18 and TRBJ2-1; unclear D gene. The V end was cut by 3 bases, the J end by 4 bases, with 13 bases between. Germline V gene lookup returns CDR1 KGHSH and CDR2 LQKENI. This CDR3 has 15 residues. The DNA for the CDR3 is TGTGCCAGCTCACCGTACTCGGCGGATTACAATGAGCAGTTCTTC. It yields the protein CASSPYSADYNEQFF.

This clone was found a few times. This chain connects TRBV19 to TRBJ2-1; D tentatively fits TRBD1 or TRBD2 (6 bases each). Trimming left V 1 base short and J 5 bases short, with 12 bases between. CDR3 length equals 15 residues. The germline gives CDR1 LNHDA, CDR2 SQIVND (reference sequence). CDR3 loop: CASSIGGAGDNEQFF. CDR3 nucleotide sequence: TGTGCCAGTAGTATAGGGGGGGCCGGGGACAATGAGCAGTTCTTC.

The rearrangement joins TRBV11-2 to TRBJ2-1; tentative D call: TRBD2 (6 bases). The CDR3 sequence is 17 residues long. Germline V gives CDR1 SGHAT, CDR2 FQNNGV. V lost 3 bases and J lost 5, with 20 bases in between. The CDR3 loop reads CASSFRAGSLTHNEQFF. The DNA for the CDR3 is TGTGCCAGCAGCTTTCGGGCGGGGTCCTTGACTCACAATGAGCAGTTCTTC.

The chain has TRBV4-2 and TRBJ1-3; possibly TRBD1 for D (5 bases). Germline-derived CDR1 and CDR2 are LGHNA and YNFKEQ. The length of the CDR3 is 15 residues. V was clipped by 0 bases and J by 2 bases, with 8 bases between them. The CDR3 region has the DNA TGTGCCAGCAGCCAAGATTCACAGGCTGGAAACACCATATATTTT. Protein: CASSQDSQAGNTIYF.

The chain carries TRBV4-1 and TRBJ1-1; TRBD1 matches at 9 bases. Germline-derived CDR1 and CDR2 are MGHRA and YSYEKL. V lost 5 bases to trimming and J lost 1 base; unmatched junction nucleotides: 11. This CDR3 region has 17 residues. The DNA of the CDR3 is TGCGCCAGCAGCTTACAATTCACAGGGGGCGCGAACACTGAAGCTTTCTTT. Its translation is CASSLQFTGGANTEAFF.

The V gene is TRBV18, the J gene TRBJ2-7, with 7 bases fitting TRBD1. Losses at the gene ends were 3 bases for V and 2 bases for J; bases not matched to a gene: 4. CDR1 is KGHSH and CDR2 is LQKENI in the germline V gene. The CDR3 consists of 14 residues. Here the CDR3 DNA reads TGTGCCAGCTCACCCGGGACAGAAGCCTACGAGCAGTACTTC. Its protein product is CASSPGTEAYEQYF. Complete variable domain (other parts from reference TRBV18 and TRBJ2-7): NAGVMQNPRHLVRRRGQEARLRCSPMKGHSHVYWYRQLPEEGLKFMVYLQKENIIDESGMPKERFSAEFPKEGPSILRIQQVVRGDSAAYFCASSPGTEAYEQYFGPGTRLTVT.

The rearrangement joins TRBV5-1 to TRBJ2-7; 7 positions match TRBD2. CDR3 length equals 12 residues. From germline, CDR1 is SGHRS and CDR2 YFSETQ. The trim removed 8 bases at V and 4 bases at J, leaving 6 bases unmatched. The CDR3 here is CASGVGGYEQYF. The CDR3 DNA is TGCGCCAGTGGAGTGGGGGGGTACGAGCAGTACTTC.

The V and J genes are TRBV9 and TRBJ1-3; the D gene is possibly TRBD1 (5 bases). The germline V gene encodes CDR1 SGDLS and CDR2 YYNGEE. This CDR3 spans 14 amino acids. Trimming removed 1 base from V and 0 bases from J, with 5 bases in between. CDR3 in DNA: TGTGCCAGCAGCGTACAGGGCTCTGGAAACACCATATATTTT. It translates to CASSVQGSGNTIYF. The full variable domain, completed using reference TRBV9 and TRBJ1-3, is DSGVTQTPKHLITATGQRVTLRCSPRSGDLSVYWYQQSLDQGLQFLIQYYNGEERAKGNILERFSAQQFPDLHSELNLSSLELGDSALYFCASSVQGSGNTIYFGEGSWLTVV.

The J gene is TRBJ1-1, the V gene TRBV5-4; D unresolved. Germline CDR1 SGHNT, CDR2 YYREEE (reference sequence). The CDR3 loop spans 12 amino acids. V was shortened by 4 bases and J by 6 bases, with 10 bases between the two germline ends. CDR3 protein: CASSPSGAEAFF. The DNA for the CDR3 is TGTGCCAGCAGCCCAAGCGGCGCTGAAGCTTTCTTT.

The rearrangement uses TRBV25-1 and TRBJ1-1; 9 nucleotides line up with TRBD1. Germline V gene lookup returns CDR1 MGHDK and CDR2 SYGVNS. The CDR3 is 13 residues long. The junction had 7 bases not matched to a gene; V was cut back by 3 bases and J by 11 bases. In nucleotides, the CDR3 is TGTGCCAGCAGTGATGTTGGGACAGGGTTTGCTTTCTTT. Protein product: CASSDVGTGFAFF.

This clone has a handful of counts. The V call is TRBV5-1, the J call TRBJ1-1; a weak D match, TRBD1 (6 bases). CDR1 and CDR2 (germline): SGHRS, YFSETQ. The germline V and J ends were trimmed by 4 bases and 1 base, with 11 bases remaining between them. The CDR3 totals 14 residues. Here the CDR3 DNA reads TGCGCCAGCAGCATAGGGACACCGAACACTGAAGCTTTCTTT. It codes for CASSIGTPNTEAFF. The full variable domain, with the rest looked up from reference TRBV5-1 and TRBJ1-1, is KAGVTQTPRYLIKTRGQQVTLSCSPISGHRSVSWYQQTPGQGLQFLFEYFSETQRNKGNFPGRFSGRQFSNSRSEMNVSTLELGDSALYLCASSIGTPNTEAFFGQGTRLTVV.

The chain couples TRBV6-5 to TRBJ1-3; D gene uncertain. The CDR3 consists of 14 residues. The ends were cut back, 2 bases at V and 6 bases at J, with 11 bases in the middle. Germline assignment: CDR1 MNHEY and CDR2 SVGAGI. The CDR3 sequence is CASSYERLANTIYF. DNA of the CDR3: TGTGCCAGCAGTTACGAAAGGTTGGCAAACACCATATATTTT.

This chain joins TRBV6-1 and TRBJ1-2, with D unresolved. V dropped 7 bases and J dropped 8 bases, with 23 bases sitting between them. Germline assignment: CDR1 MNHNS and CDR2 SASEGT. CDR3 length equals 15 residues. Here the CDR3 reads CASTPARTGGSGYTF. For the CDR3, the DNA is TGTGCCAGCACTCCGGCCCGGACGGGAGGGAGCGGCTACACCTTC.

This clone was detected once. The CDR3 region has the DNA TGTGCCAGCAGCTCGGACAGGGCCCGAGAGCAGTTCTTC. Protein: CASSSDRAREQFF. The chain uses TRBV5-4 and TRBJ2-1; 8 nucleotides line up with TRBD1. Losses at the gene ends were 3 bases for V and 10 bases for J; bases not matched to a gene: 6. The CDR3 has 13 residues. Germline loops: CDR1 SGHNT, CDR2 YYREEE (reference sequence).

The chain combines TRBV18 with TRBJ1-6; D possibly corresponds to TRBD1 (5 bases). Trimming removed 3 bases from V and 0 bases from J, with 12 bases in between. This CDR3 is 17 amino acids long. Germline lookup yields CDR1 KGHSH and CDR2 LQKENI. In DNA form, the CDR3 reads TGTGCCAGCTCACCGGGACCGCCGAGCTCCTATAATTCACCCCTCCACTTT. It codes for CASSPGPPSSYNSPLHF.

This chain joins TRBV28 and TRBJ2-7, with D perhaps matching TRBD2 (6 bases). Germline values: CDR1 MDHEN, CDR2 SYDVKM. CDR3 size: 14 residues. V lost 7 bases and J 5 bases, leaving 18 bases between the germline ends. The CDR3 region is CASTPSVRGNEQYF. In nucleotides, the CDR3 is TGTGCCAGCACTCCCTCCGTCCGGGGGAACGAGCAGTACTTC.

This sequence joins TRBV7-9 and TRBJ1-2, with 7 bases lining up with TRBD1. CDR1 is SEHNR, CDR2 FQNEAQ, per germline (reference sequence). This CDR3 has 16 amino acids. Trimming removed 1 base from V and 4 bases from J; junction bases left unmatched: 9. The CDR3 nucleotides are TGTGCCAGCAGCTTAGGAACGACAGGGAGCCTCTATGGCTACACCTTC. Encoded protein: CASSLGTTGSLYGYTF. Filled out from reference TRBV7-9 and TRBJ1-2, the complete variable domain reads DTGVSQNPRHKITKRGQNVTFRCDPISEHNRLYWYRQTLGQGPEFLTYFQNEAQLEKSRLLSDRFSAERPKGSFSTLEIQRTEQGDSAMYLCASSLGTTGSLYGYTFGSGTRLTVV.

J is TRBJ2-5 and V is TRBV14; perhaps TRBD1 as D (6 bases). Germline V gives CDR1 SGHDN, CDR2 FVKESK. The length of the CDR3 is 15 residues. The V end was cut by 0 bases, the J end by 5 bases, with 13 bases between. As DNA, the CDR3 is TGTGCCAGCAGCCAAGAGACTACAGGGCTCGAGACCCAGTACTTC. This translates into CASSQETTGLETQYF.

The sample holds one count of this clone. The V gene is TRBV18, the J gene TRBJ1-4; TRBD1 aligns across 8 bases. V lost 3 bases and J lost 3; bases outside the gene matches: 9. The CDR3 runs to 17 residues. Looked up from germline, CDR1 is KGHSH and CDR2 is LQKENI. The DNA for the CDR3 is TGTGCCAGCTCACCGTTCGCCGACAGGGGTGCTAATGAAAAACTGTTTTTT. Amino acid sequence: CASSPFADRGANEKLFF.